One T cell receptor (beta chain) is described in this entry. What it recognizes is unknown. The entry originates in a study of T cell repertoires in cytomegalovirus infection. Turning to the study itself: Based on public TCR beta signatures, there were indications of CMV infection and of a matching HLA type. Overall study findings and caveats: Of the TCR beta families, the public ones yielded a cumulative frequency that identified carriers of CMV plus the relevant HLA.

MiXCR, applied by TCRdb to the reads, yields one record per CDR3 protein. The top ten hold approximately 20% of the sample, which has 300,000 to 400,000 distinct CDR3 sequences, under 35% seen once. V was pared by 7 bases and J by 5 bases, with 14 bases between. Germline V gene lookup returns CDR1 SNHLY and CDR2 FYNNEI. The CDR3 runs 13 residues. The input for sequencing was cultured PBMCs, taken from culture after CMV antigen stimulation. The rearrangement uses TRBV2 and TRBJ2-5; no reliable D call. This sequence was found in a human donor in good health (CMV status not recorded). Some clones in this sample may be carry-over from other donors' samples. The DNA of the CDR3 is TGTGCCAGCACCGGGCAATACCGCGAGACCCAGTACTTC. Amino acid sequence: CASTGQYRETQYF. Supplemented by reference TRBV2 and TRBJ2-5, the full variable domain reads EPEVTQTPSHQVTQMGQEVILRCVPISNHLYFYWYRQILGQKVEFLVSFYNNEISEKSEIFDDQFSVERPDGSNFTLKIRSTKLEDSAMYFCASTGQYRETQYFGPGTRLLVL.